These 32 T cell receptor beta chains were sequenced from one sample in a study of naive and memory T cell subsets. TCR cDNA received a 3' ligated oligonucleotide that carried a UMI. Amplification of ligated cDNA took four PCR rounds with SP2 and nested alpha and beta constant primers. In TCRdb, the 5' RACE reads were re-called with MiXCR into one record per CDR3 protein. The table shows some 60,000 distinct CDR3 sequences, with roughly 7.5% occurring only once. The receptors stem from a female donor in good health.

This clonotype was picked up many times. The rearrangement links TRBV12-3 or TRBV12-4 to TRBJ1-1; D might be TRBD1 (6 bases). Trimming took off 3 bases at V and 0 bases at J, with 8 bases between the two ends. This CDR3 region has 14 residues. CDR3 sequence reads: CASSFQGLNTEAFF. The CDR3, as DNA: TGTGCCAGCAGTTTCCAGGGGCTGAACACTGAAGCTTTCTTT.

This clonotype showed up many times. The chain combines TRBV5-1 with TRBJ1-2; D is possibly TRBD1 (5 bases). Between the trimmed V and J ends, which lost 4 bases and 5 bases, there was a span of 18 bases. Germline V gene data show CDR1 as SGHRS and CDR2 as YFSETQ. This CDR3 region has 15 residues. CDR3 DNA: TGCGCCAGCAGCCCGGAGGGGACCCGGCTATATGGCTACACCTTC. It encodes CASSPEGTRLYGYTF.

This chain joins TRBV15 and TRBJ1-1; 7 positions agree with TRBD1. Germline V gives CDR1 LNHNV, CDR2 YYDKDF (reference sequence). This CDR3 comprises 14 residues. Trimming at V came to 6 bases and at J to 4 bases, leaving 8 bases not matched to a gene. This CDR3 is CATRRGQAGTEAFF. For the CDR3, the DNA is TGTGCCACCAGGCGAGGACAGGCCGGCACTGAAGCTTTCTTT.

This clonotype has a count of ten or more. This chain joins TRBV7-8 and TRBJ2-7; the D gene is possibly TRBD2 (6 bases). This CDR3 region has 15 residues. Germline V lookup: CDR1 SGHVS, CDR2 FQNEAQ. Trimming shortened V by 1 base and J by 3 bases, and 13 bases separated the two germline ends. CDR3 residues: CASSLGGERVYEQYF. As DNA, the CDR3 is TGTGCCAGCAGCTTAGGGGGGGAGAGGGTCTACGAGCAGTACTTC.

In its sample, this clonotype was seen a few times. CDR3 coding DNA: TGTGCCAGCAGTCCCCCGGGGGGCGCTGGGGCCAACGTCCTGACTTTC. It specifies CASSPPGGAGANVLTF. The chain has TRBV28 and TRBJ2-6, with D possibly being TRBD2 (7 bases). From germline, CDR1 is MDHEN and CDR2 SYDVKM. The CDR3 spans 16 residues. V was shortened by 5 bases and J by 2 bases, with 13 bases between the two germline ends.

This clonotype was detected a few times. The CDR3 sequence is CATSGNNGTPQHF. CDR3 sequence (DNA): TGTGCCACCTCAGGAAACAACGGGACGCCCCAGCATTTT. The chain combines TRBV6-2 or TRBV6-3 with TRBJ1-5, with D possibly being TRBD1 (5 bases). The germline CDR1 and CDR2 sequences are MNHEY and SVGEGT. The CDR3 is made up of 13 amino acids. Trimming removed 10 bases from V and 9 bases from J, with 19 bases in between.

This clonotype was observed many times. The chain uses TRBV7-9 and TRBJ1-6, with D perhaps TRBD1 (5 bases). V was pared by 5 bases and J by 7 bases, with 15 bases between. Germline V gives CDR1 SEHNR, CDR2 FQNEAQ (reference sequence). CDR3 length equals 15 residues. CDR3 sequence: CASSLPGPWNSPLHF. CDR3 bases: TGTGCCAGCAGCCTACCGGGACCTTGGAATTCACCCCTCCACTTT.

The CDR3 region has the DNA TGCGCCAGCAGCCATGGGGACAGGGGGCTCACTGAAGCTTTCTTT. Its translation: CASSHGDRGLTEAFF. The chain carries TRBV4-3 and TRBJ1-1, with TRBD1 matching 12 bases. The CDR3 sequence is 15 residues long. Germline assignment: CDR1 LGHNA and CDR2 YSLEER. J was trimmed by 4 bases and V by 3 bases; bases with no gene match: 3.

This clonotype was counted only a few times. V gene TRBV20-1 combines with J gene TRBJ2-1; 7 bases agree with TRBD2. This CDR3 is 18 amino acids long. V shed 0 bases and J 4 bases; nucleotides not matched to a gene: 15. Germline assignment: CDR1 DFQATT and CDR2 SNEGSKA (reference sequence). The CDR3 region is CSARDKLQVGGLYNEQFF. Here the CDR3 DNA reads TGCAGTGCTAGAGATAAGCTTCAGGTGGGGGGGTTGTACAATGAGCAGTTCTTC.

The gene calls are TRBV4-2 and TRBJ2-2; TRBD1 agrees at 10 bases. Losses at the gene ends were 6 bases for V and 2 bases for J; bases not matched to a gene: 6. CDR1 is LGHNA and CDR2 is YNFKEQ in the germline V gene. CDR3 length: 16 amino acids. CDR3 protein: CASSGDRGSNTGELFF. The CDR3 coding sequence is TGTGCCAGCAGTGGGGACAGGGGTAGTAACACCGGGGAGCTGTTTTTT.

This clonotype was counted a few times. The chain carries TRBV5-1 and TRBJ1-4; the D is unclear. CDR1 is SGHRS and CDR2 is YFSETQ in the germline V gene. The CDR3 spans 14 residues. V lost 3 bases and J lost 5, with 11 bases in between. The CDR3 reads CASSSHPTNEKLFF. The CDR3 nucleotides read TGCGCCAGCAGCTCCCATCCTACCAATGAAAAACTGTTTTTT. Using reference TRBV5-1 and TRBJ1-4 for the parts outside the CDR3, the full variable domain is KAGVTQTPRYLIKTRGQQVTLSCSPISGHRSVSWYQQTPGQGLQFLFEYFSETQRNKGNFPGRFSGRQFSNSRSEMNVSTLELGDSALYLCASSSHPTNEKLFFGSGTQLSVL.

The rearrangement links TRBV4-2 to TRBJ1-1; possibly TRBD1 for D (6 bases). Trimming took off 3 bases at V and 0 bases at J, with 14 bases between the two ends. This CDR3 region has 16 residues. CDR1 is LGHNA and CDR2 is YNFKEQ in the germline V gene. CDR3 bases: TGTGCCAGCAGCCACAGCGGGGGCCAGATGAACACTGAAGCTTTCTTT. Its protein product is CASSHSGGQMNTEAFF.

A few counts support this clonotype. J is TRBJ1-6 and V is TRBV7-2, with D possibly TRBD1 on 5 matching bases. CDR3 length: 15 amino acids. Germline CDR1 reads SGHTA; CDR2 reads FQGNSA. V gave up 5 bases and J gave up 5 bases, with 13 bases separating them. The chain's CDR3 is CASSPGRADNSPLHF. The CDR3 DNA reads as TGTGCCAGCAGCCCAGGCAGGGCCGATAATTCACCCCTCCACTTT.

This clonotype was detected ten times or more. CDR3 sequence: CSASPGQGGLESEQYF. CDR3 coding DNA: TGCAGTGCTTCTCCGGGACAGGGGGGATTAGAGTCCGAGCAGTACTTC. The chain employs TRBV20-1 and TRBJ2-7; 11 nucleotides match TRBD1. CDR3 length equals 16 residues. Germline V gives CDR1 DFQATT, CDR2 SNEGSKA (reference sequence). Unmatched junction bases numbered 15, after V lost 5 bases and J lost 6 bases.

This clonotype was counted only a few times. The chain has TRBV7-2 and TRBJ2-2, with 8 bases lining up with TRBD1. V lost 6 bases and J lost 7; bases outside the gene matches: 7. In germline, CDR1 is SGHTA, CDR2 FQGNSA. The CDR3 length is 14 residues. CDR3 region: CASRPGTGVGELFF. DNA of the CDR3: TGTGCCAGCAGACCCGGGACAGGCGTCGGGGAGCTGTTTTTT. Using reference TRBV7-2 and TRBJ2-2 for the parts outside the CDR3, the full variable domain is GAGVSQSPSNKVTEKGKDVELRCDPISGHTALYWYRQSLGQGLEFLIYFQGNSAPDKSGLPSDRFSAERTGGSVSTLTIQRTQQEDSAVYLCASRPGTGVGELFFGEGSRLTVL.

This clonotype was detected many times. The chain joins TRBV29-1 to TRBJ1-5; perhaps TRBD1 as D (5 bases). Germline-derived CDR1 and CDR2 are SQVTM and ANQGSEA. Between the trimmed V and J ends, which lost 1 base and 7 bases, there was a span of 17 bases. The CDR3 is made up of 15 amino acids. CDR3 sequence (DNA): TGCAGCGTTGAAGTAACCGGGGGTACTAGCCAGCCCCAGCATTTT. Translated: CSVEVTGGTSQPQHF.

Ten or more counts support this clonotype. The genes are TRBV3-1 and TRBJ2-5; D is unclear. The ends were cut back, 5 bases at V and 3 bases at J, with 13 bases in the middle. Germline V gives CDR1 LGHDT, CDR2 YNNKEL (reference sequence). This CDR3 has 14 residues. CDR3 region: CASSSLGIKETQYF. Written as DNA, the CDR3 is TGTGCCAGCAGCTCTCTAGGGATTAAAGAGACCCAGTACTTC.

This clonotype was seen repeatedly, ten times or more. The V call is TRBV5-1, the J call TRBJ1-1; 8 nucleotides align to TRBD1. The J segment lost 5 bases and the V segment lost 1 base, leaving 7 bases of the junction unmatched. This CDR3 spans 15 amino acids. Germline values: CDR1 SGHRS, CDR2 YFSETQ. CDR3 sequence (DNA): TGCGCCAGCAGCTTGATCCAGGGGGCGGGGACTGAAGCTTTCTTT. This gives the protein CASSLIQGAGTEAFF. Drawing the rest from reference TRBV5-1 and TRBJ1-1, the complete variable domain is KAGVTQTPRYLIKTRGQQVTLSCSPISGHRSVSWYQQTPGQGLQFLFEYFSETQRNKGNFPGRFSGRQFSNSRSEMNVSTLELGDSALYLCASSLIQGAGTEAFFGQGTRLTVV.

In its sample, this clonotype was seen many times. The chain joins TRBV4-3 to TRBJ1-5; TRBD1 matches at 8 bases. With 3 bases clipped from V and 4 bases from J, the junction kept 5 bases outside the gene matches. The germline V gene has CDR1 LGHNA and CDR2 YSLEER. The CDR3 loop spans 15 amino acids. CDR3 in DNA: TGCGCCAGCAGCCACCTGACAGGGGCTAATCAGCCCCAGCATTTT. Translated: CASSHLTGANQPQHF.

The chain carries TRBV30 and TRBJ1-1, with TRBD1 identical over 7 bases. Per germline, CDR1 GTSNPN and CDR2 SVGIG (reference sequence). Germline trimming cut 5 bases from V and 1 base from J; bases unmatched to any gene: 4. The CDR3 is made up of 13 amino acids. The CDR3 bases are TGTGCCTGGGAGAGGGACAGGAACACTGAAGCTTTCTTT. Translating gives CAWERDRNTEAFF.

The chain recombines TRBV12-3 or TRBV12-4 with TRBJ1-5, with 7 bases matching TRBD1. The junction had 8 bases not matched to a gene; V was cut back by 5 bases and J by 4 bases. The CDR3 is 15 residues long. This CDR3 is CASSSPDRVNQPQHF. As DNA, the CDR3 is TGTGCCAGCAGTAGTCCCGACAGGGTTAATCAGCCCCAGCATTTT.

There are many counts of this clonotype. The chain combines TRBV20-1 with TRBJ2-1, with 11 bases lining up with TRBD2. Losses at the gene ends were 4 bases for V and 5 bases for J; bases not matched to a gene: 7. Germline CDR1 DFQATT, CDR2 SNEGSKA (reference sequence). The CDR3 is 15 residues long. The CDR3 is CSATIAGGPHNEQFF. The CDR3 DNA sequence: TGCAGTGCTACAATAGCGGGGGGGCCCCACAATGAGCAGTTCTTC.

This clonotype was seen ten or more times. Written as DNA, the CDR3 is TGTGCCAGCAGCCAAGAAGGGGGCGGGGCCCGCAATGAGCAGTTCTTC. As protein: CASSQEGGGARNEQFF. The chain links TRBV4-2 to TRBJ2-1; tentatively, D is TRBD1 (7 bases). The CDR3 is made up of 16 amino acids. Germline CDR1 and CDR2: LGHNA and YNFKEQ. Trimming left V 0 bases short and J 6 bases short, with 15 bases between.

This clonotype was seen at least ten times. V gene TRBV4-3 combines with J gene TRBJ1-2; the D gene is possibly TRBD1 (6 bases). Germline V gene data show CDR1 as LGHNA and CDR2 as YSLEER. Deletions cut 0 bases from V and 8 bases from J, with 22 bases between. The CDR3 spans 17 residues. CDR3 loop: CASSQDQVSPGAGGYTF. CDR3 DNA sequence: TGCGCCAGCAGCCAAGATCAGGTATCGCCAGGGGCTGGCGGCTACACCTTC.

This chain joins TRBV6-2 or TRBV6-3 and TRBJ2-5; tentatively, D is TRBD2 (5 bases). The CDR3 sequence is 15 residues long. Germline loops: CDR1 MNHEY, CDR2 SVGEGT. The ends were cut back, 1 base at V and 5 bases at J, with 14 bases in the middle. CDR3 coding DNA: TGTGCCAGCAGTTACTTAGGAGGACCGGCGGAGACCCAGTACTTC. Amino acid sequence: CASSYLGGPAETQYF.

This clonotype appeared a few times. V usage is TRBV6-2 or TRBV6-3 and J usage is TRBJ1-1, with a weak D call TRBD1 (5 bases). The CDR3 runs 12 residues. The germline gives CDR1 MNHEY, CDR2 SVGEGT. Deletions cut 6 bases from V and 11 bases from J, with 16 bases between. DNA for the CDR3: TGTGCCAGCAGCCTGGGACTTGCCAGGGCTTTCTTT. This translates into CASSLGLARAFF.

The chain joins TRBV29-1 to TRBJ2-7; 9 nucleotides agree with TRBD1. Per the germline V gene, CDR1 is SQVTM and CDR2 is ANQGSEA. J lost 4 bases, V lost 6 bases, and 4 bases had no gene match. The length of the CDR3 is 12 residues. In DNA, the CDR3 is TGCAGCGTCGGGACAGGGTCTTACGAGCAGTACTTC. This gives the protein CSVGTGSYEQYF.

This clonotype was recorded at least ten times. CDR3 in DNA: TGTGCCAGCAGTAAGGACGTAAGCTCTGGGGCCAACGTCCTGACTTTC. This translates into CASSKDVSSGANVLTF. J is TRBJ2-6 and V is TRBV6-4; D is uncertain. CDR1 is MRHNA and CDR2 is SNTAGT in the germline V gene. V lost 5 bases and J 0 bases, leaving 11 bases between the germline ends. The CDR3 sequence is 16 residues long.

This chain connects TRBV10-3 to TRBJ2-1, with D tentatively TRBD2 (5 bases). The V end was cut by 4 bases, the J end by 0 bases, with 13 bases between. Germline CDR1 reads ENHRY; CDR2 reads SYGVKD. The CDR3 totals 16 residues. In nucleotides, the CDR3 is TGTGCCATCAGTGCCCCCCCGGGGAGCTCCTACAATGAGCAGTTCTTC. Amino acid sequence: CAISAPPGSSYNEQFF.

J is TRBJ1-2 and V is TRBV14, with a possible D match to TRBD1 (6 bases). There are 14 residues in the CDR3. Trimming shortened V by 2 bases and J by 6 bases, and 13 bases separated the two germline ends. CDR1 and CDR2 (germline): SGHDN, FVKESK. The CDR3, as DNA: TGTGCCAGCAGCCAAAGGGGGAGTAGGAATGGCTACACCTTC. The encoded protein is CASSQRGSRNGYTF.

The chain carries TRBV7-2 and TRBJ2-5; weak D call: TRBD2 (6 bases). V lost 7 bases to trimming and J lost 2 bases, with 20 bases between them. The CDR3 has 16 residues. CDR1 is SGHTA, CDR2 FQGNSA, per germline. The CDR3 sequence is CASKTNPHAGQETQYF. The CDR3 region has the DNA TGTGCCAGCAAAACCAACCCCCATGCGGGGCAAGAGACCCAGTACTTC.

This chain uses TRBV28 with TRBJ1-1, with TRBD1 matching 12 bases. J gave up 13 bases and V 6 bases, and 15 bases lay outside the gene matches. The CDR3 sequence is 15 residues long. The germline V gene encodes CDR1 MDHEN and CDR2 SYDVKM. The CDR3 reads CASRPQGQGALKDFF. The CDR3, as DNA: TGTGCCAGCAGGCCCCAGGGACAGGGGGCATTAAAGGATTTCTTT.